The clone carrying this TCR beta chain was counted many times. Germline CDR1 LGHNT, CDR2 FRNRAP. J lost 6 bases, V lost 5 bases, and 11 bases had no gene match. This CDR3 region has 15 residues. These data originate in a study of regulatory T cells in long-lasting Graves disease. The TCR beta library used iRepertoire HTBI primers with Arm-PCR amplification of CDR3. TCRdb analysed the multiplex PCR reads with MiXCR anew, one entry per CDR3 protein. The sample consists of hundreds of thousands of distinct CDR3 sequences, 15% of them appearing once. Stated time point: newly diagnosed GD, antithyroid drugs for less than 3 months. From PBMCs, RNA was extracted and then used to make the TCR library.

V gene TRBV12-5 combines with J gene TRBJ1-2, with TRBD1 matching 8 bases. The source is a female donor with Graves disease. The starting material was peripheral blood mononuclear cells (PBMCs), obtained at new diagnosis, from a patient treated with antithyroid drugs. The CDR3 reads CASGPPDRDIDGYTF. The CDR3 region has the DNA TGTGCTAGTGGTCCCCCGGACAGGGACATCGATGGCTACACCTTC.